Sequencing of this TCR beta chain was carried out in a study of cytomegalovirus exposure and HLA in healthy donors. The V and J ends lost 4 bases and 8 bases respectively, with 23 bases between them. Germline CDR1 reads MNHEY; CDR2 reads SVGAGI. The CDR3 loop spans 16 amino acids. In the PCR, 60 Vbeta and 13 Jbeta primers were used. Profiling relied on immunoSEQ multiplex PCR, and the TCRdb table lists in-frame clones only, not all of them. The sample consists of some 75,000 clones, about four fifths of them appearing once. Nominal health characterized the donors when sampled, though unrecorded immune exposures were likely. Concerning this clone itself: Its antigen remains unidentified.

Study-wide points: TCR beta V segments were, for the most part, productive about 87% or about 30% of the time in an earlier analysis. The study listed 164 cytomegalovirus-associated TCR beta chains. In all likelihood, a cluster of highly shared sequence variants was a sequencing artifact.

The genes are TRBV6-5 and TRBJ1-2; D call uncertain. The sequencing sample was made of PBMCs. The sequence was collected from a man aged 18 to 30 in good health and CMV-seropositive. CDR3 in amino acids: CASSSSAREGARGYTF. In DNA, the CDR3 is TGTGCCAGCAGTTCTAGTGCACGGGAGGGAGCAAGGGGCTACACCTTC.